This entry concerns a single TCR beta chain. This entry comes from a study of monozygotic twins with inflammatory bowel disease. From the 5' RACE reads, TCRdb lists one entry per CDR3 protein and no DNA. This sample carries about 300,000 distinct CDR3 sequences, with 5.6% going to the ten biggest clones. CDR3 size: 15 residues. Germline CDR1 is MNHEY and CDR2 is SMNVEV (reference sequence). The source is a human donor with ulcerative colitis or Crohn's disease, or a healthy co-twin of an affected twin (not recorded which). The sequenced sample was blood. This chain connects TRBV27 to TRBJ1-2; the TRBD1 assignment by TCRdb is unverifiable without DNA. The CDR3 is CASSHLQGAYYGYTF.